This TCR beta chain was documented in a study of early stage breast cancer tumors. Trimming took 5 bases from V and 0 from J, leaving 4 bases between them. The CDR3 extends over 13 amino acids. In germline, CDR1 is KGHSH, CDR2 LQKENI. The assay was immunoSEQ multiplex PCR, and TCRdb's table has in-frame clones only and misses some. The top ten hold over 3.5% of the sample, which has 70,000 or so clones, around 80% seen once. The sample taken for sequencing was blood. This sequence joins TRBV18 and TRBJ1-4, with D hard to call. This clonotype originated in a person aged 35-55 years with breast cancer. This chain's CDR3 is CASSDATNEKLFF. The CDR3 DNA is TGTGCCAGCTCAGATGCAACTAATGAAAAACTGTTTTTT.